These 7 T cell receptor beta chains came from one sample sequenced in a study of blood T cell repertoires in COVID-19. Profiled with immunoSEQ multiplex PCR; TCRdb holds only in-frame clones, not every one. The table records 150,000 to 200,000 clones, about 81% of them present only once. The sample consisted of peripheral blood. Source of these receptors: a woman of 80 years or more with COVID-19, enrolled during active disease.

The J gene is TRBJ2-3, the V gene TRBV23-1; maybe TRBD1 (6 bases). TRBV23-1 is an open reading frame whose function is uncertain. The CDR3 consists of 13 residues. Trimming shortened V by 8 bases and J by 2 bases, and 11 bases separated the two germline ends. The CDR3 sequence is CASQTGNTDTQYF. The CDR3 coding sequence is TGCGCCAGCCAAACAGGGAACACAGATACGCAGTATTTT.

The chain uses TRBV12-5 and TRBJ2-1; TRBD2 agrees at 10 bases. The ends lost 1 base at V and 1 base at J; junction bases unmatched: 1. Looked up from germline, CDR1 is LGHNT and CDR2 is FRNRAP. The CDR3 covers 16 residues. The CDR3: CASGLGAGGSYNEQFF. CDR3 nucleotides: TGTGCTAGTGGTTTGGGAGCGGGAGGGTCCTACAATGAGCAGTTCTTC.

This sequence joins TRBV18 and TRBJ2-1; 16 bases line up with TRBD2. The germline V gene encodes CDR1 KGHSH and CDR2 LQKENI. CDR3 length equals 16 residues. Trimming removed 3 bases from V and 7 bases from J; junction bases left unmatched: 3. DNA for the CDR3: TGTGCCAGCTCACCGGGACTAGCGGGAGGGAGGAATGAGCAGTTCTTC. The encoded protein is CASSPGLAGGRNEQFF.

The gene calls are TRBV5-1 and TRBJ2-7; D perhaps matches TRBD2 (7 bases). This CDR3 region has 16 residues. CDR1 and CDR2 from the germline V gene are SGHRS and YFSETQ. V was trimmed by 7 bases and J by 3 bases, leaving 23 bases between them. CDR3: CASGNVFGGAVYEQYF. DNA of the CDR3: TGCGCCAGCGGAAACGTGTTTGGGGGGGCGGTCTACGAGCAGTACTTC.

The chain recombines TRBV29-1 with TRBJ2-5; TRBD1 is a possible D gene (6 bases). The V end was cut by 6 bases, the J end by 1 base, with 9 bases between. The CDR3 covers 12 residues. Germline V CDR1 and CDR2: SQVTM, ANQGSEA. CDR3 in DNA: TGCAGCGTGGGGGCGTTCCAAGAGACCCAGTACTTC. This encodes CSVGAFQETQYF.

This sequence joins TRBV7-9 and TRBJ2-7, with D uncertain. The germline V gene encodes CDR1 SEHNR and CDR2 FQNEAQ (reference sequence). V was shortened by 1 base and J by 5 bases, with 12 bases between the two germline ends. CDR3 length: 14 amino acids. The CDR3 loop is CASSLVLEFNEQYF. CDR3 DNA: TGTGCCAGCAGCTTAGTCTTAGAGTTTAACGAGCAGTACTTC.

In nucleotides, the CDR3 is TGTGCCAGCAGTTACTCGAAAGTACCACCTAGAGATACGCAGTATTTT. Translation: CASSYSKVPPRDTQYF. The chain has TRBV6-2 or TRBV6-3 and TRBJ2-3, with D unclear. The CDR3 sequence is 16 residues long. Germline V gene data show CDR1 as MNHEY and CDR2 as SVGEGT. The V gene lost 0 bases and the J gene lost 5 bases, with 15 bases spanning the gap.